This T cell receptor beta chain was identified during a study of T cell changes during pregnancy in multiple sclerosis. This clone showed up just once. Germline loops: CDR1 SGHNT, CDR2 YYREEE (reference sequence). V was shortened by 4 bases and J by 5 bases, with 18 bases between the two germline ends. CDR3 size: 15 residues. The method was immunoSEQ multiplex PCR; TCRdb's version includes in-frame clones alone and lacks a portion of them. Of over 35,000 clones in the sample, 90% are singletons; the top ten hold around 0.47%. The chain links TRBV5-4 to TRBJ2-5, with D possibly matching TRBD1 (6 bases). Here the sequenced sample was CD4+ T cells from peripheral blood mononuclear cells, taken in the first trimester of pregnancy. This TCR derives from a female donor in good health, enrolled as a control in a pregnancy study. The CDR3 sequence is CASSPEGGSRETQYF. The CDR3 DNA sequence: TGTGCCAGCAGCCCCGAAGGGGGTTCCAGGGAGACCCAGTACTTC.